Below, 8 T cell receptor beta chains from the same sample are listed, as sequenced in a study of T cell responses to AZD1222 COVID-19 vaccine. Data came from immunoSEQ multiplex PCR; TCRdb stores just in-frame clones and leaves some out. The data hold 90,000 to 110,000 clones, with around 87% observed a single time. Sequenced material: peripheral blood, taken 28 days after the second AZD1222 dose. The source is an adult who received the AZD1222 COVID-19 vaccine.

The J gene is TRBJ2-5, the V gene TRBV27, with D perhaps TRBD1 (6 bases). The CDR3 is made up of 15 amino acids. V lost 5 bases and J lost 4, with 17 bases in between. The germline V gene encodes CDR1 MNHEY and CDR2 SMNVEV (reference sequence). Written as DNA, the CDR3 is TGTGCCAGCAGTCAATGGGGGACAAAGGGAGAGACCCAGTACTTC. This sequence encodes CASSQWGTKGETQYF.

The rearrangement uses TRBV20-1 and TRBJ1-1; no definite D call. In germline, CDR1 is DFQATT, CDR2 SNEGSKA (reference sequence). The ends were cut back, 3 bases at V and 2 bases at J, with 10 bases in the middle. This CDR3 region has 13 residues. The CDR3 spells CSASIRANTEAFF. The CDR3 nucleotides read TGCAGTGCTAGTATTAGGGCTAACACTGAAGCTTTCTTT.

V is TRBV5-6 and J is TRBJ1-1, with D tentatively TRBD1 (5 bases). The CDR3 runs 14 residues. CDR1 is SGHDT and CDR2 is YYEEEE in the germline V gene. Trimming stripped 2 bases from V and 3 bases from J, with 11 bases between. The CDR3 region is CASSLGGHYTEAFF. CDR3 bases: TGTGCCAGCAGCTTAGGTGGACATTACACTGAAGCTTTCTTT. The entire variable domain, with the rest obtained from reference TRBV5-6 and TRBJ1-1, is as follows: DAGVTQSPTHLIKTRGQQVTLRCSPKSGHDTVSWYQQALGQGPQFIFQYYEEEERQRGNFPDRFSGHQFPNYSSELNVNALLLGDSALYLCASSLGGHYTEAFFGQGTRLTVV.

CDR3 loop: CATSDTRTGVTYEQYF. In nucleotides, the CDR3 is TGTGCCACCAGTGATACGCGGACAGGGGTCACCTACGAGCAGTACTTC. The chain is built from TRBV24-1 and TRBJ2-7, with 9 bases lining up with TRBD1. Trimming removed 3 bases from V and 2 bases from J; junction bases left unmatched: 7. This CDR3 has 16 amino acids. CDR1 is KGHDR, CDR2 SFDVKD, per germline.

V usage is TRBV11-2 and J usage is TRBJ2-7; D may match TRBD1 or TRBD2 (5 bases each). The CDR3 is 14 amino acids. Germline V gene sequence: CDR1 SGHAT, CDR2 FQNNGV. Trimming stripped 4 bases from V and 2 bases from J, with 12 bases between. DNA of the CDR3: TGTGCCAGCAGCTCCGCCGGGACGCCCTACGAGCAGTACTTC. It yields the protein CASSSAGTPYEQYF.

The CDR3 reads CASSARSREVLQDTQYF. CDR3 nucleotides: TGTGCCAGCAGCGCGAGGAGCAGGGAGGTTTTGCAAGATACGCAGTATTTT. This sequence joins TRBV9 and TRBJ2-3, with D perhaps TRBD2 (6 bases). Germline values: CDR1 SGDLS, CDR2 YYNGEE. The CDR3 runs 17 residues. Between the trimmed V and J ends, which lost 3 bases and 5 bases, there was a span of 22 bases.

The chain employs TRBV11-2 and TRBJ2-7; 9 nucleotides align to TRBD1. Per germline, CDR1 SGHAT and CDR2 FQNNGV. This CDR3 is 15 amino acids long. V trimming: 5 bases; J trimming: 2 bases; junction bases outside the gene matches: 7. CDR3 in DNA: TGTGCCAGCAGCCTTCAGGGACAGGGAACCTACGAGCAGTACTTC. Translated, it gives CASSLQGQGTYEQYF.

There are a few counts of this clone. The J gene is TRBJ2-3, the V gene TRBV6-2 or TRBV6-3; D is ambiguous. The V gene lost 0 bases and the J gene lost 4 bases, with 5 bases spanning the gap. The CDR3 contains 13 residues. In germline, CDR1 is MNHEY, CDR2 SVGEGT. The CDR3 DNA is TGTGCCAGCAGTTACTCGTCCGCAGATACGCAGTATTTT. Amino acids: CASSYSSADTQYF.